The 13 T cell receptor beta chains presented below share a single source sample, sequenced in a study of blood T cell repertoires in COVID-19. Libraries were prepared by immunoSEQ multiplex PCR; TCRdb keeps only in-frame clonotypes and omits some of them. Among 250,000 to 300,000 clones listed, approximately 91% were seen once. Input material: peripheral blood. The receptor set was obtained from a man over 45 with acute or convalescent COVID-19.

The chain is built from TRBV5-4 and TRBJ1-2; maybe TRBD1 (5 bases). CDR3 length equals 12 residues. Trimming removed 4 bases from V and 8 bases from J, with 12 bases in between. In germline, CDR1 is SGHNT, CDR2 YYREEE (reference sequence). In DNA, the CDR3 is TGTGCCAGCAGCCATGACTGGGGCGGCTACACCTTC. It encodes CASSHDWGGYTF.

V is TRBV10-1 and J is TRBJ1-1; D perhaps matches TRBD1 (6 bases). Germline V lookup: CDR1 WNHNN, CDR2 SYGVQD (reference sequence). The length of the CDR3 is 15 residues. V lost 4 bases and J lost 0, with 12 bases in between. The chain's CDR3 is CASSGGPGMNTEAFF. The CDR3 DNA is TGCGCCAGCAGTGGGGGGCCAGGCATGAACACTGAAGCTTTCTTT.

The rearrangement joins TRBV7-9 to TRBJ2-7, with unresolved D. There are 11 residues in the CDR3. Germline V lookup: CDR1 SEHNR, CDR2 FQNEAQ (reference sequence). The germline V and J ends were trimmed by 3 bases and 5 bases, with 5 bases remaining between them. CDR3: CASSFSDEQYF. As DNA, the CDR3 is TGTGCCAGCAGCTTTTCCGACGAGCAGTACTTC.

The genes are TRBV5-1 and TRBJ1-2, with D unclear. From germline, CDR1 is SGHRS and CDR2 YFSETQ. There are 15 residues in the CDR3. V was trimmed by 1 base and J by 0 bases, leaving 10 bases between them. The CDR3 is CASSLTGSANYGYTF. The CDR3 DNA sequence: TGCGCCAGCAGCTTGACGGGGTCCGCTAACTATGGCTACACCTTC.

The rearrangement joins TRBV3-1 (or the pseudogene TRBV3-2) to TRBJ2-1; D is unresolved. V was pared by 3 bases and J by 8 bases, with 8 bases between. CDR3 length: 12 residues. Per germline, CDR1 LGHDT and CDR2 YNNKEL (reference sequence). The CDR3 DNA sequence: TGTGCCAGCAGCCACCCCCCCGATGAGCAGTTCTTC. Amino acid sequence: CASSHPPDEQFF.

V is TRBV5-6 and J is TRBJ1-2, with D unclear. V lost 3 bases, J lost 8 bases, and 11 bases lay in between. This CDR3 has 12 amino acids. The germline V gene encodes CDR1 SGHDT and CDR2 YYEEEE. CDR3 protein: CASSWASGGYTF. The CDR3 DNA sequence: TGTGCCAGCAGCTGGGCATCGGGAGGCTACACCTTC.

CDR3 loop: CASSVNSYEQYF. In DNA form, the CDR3 reads TGTGCCAGCAGCGTAAATAGCTACGAGCAGTACTTC. The rearrangement joins TRBV9 to TRBJ2-7, with D hard to call. Germline CDR1 reads SGDLS; CDR2 reads YYNGEE. The CDR3 loop spans 12 amino acids. The V end was cut by 1 base, the J end by 3 bases, with 5 bases between.

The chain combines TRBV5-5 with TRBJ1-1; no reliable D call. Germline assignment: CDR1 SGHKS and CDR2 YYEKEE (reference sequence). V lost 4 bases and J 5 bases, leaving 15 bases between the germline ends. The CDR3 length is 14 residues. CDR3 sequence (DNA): TGTGCCAGCAGCCCGCGGGTAGGGCAAACTGAAGCTTTCTTT. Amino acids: CASSPRVGQTEAFF.

The CDR3 protein is CASSLREEQFF. CDR3 in DNA: TGTGCCAGCAGCTTACGGGAAGAGCAGTTCTTC. The chain joins TRBV11-2 to TRBJ2-1; D possibly corresponds to TRBD2 (5 bases). CDR1 SGHAT and CDR2 FQNNGV come from the germline V gene. Trimming took 2 bases from V and 10 from J, leaving 6 bases between them. This CDR3 contains 11 residues.

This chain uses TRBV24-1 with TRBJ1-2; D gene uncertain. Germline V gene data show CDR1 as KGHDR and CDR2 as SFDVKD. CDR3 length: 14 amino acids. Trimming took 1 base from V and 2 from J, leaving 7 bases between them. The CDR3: CATSDFDKNYGYTF. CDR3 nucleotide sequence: TGTGCCACCAGTGATTTTGACAAGAACTATGGCTACACCTTC.

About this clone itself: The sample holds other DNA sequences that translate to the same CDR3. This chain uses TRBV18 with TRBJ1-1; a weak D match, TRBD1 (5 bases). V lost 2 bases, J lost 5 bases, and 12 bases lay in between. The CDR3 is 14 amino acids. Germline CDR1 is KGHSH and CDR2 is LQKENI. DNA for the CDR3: TGTGCCAGCTCACCAACGGGGGGGGATACTGAAGCTTTCTTT. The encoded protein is CASSPTGGDTEAFF.

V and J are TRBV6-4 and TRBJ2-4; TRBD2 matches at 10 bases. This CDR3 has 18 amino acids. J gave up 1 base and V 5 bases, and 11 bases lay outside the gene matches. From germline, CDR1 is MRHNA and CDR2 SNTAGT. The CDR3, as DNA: TGTGCCAGCAGTCAAGTGCCGGGACTAGCGAACGCCAAAAACATTCAGTACTTC. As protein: CASSQVPGLANAKNIQYF.

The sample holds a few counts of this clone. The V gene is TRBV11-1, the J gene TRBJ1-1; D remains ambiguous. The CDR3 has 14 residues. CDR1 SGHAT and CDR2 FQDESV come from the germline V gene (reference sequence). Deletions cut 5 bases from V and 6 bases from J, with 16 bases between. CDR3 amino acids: CASSPREYTAEAFF. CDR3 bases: TGTGCCAGCAGCCCCCGGGAGTACACCGCTGAAGCTTTCTTT.